This T cell receptor (beta chain) comes out of a study of CD8 T cells in ankylosing spondylitis. Findings and caveats of the study: A number of the motif variants had already been described in reactive arthritis synovial fluid and blood. Peripheral blood samples showed relatively rare disease-linked clones, and these clones were CD8+. What seemed typical of ankylosing spondylitis blood was a TCR beta motif built from several highly homologous variants. The authors reported significant enrichment of disease-linked clones in matched ankylosing spondylitis synovial fluid.

The CDR3 contains 15 residues. The ends were cut back, 0 bases at V and 3 bases at J, with 12 bases in the middle. The germline V gene has CDR1 SGHRS and CDR2 YFSETQ. In its sample, this clonotype was seen many times. Its matching antigen is unknown. TCRdb re-called the 5' RACE reads through MiXCR, storing one row per CDR3 protein. The sample lists 250,000 to 350,000 distinct CDR3 sequences; approximately 20% were seen once. Sequencing used blood, either unsorted or a sorted T cell fraction (not recorded which). This sequence originates from a male donor with ankylosing spondylitis or in good health (not recorded which). The V gene is TRBV5-1, the J gene TRBJ1-1, with D unclear. CDR3 amino acids: CASSLEARTYTEAFF. The CDR3 coding sequence is TGCGCCAGCAGCTTGGAGGCCAGAACCTACACTGAAGCTTTCTTT.